This TCR beta chain was obtained from a study of cytomegalovirus exposure and HLA in healthy donors. The overall study: It was reported in a later analysis that the 120 validation repertoires used the same platform as the roughly 700 first-cohort repertoires.

CDR3 length equals 17 residues. Germline V gene sequence: CDR1 MNHNS, CDR2 SASEGT. V shed 0 bases and J shed 4 bases, with 18 bases lying between them. Turning to this clone: Its antigen remains unknown.

Study-level points and caveats: The study listed approximately 170 cytomegalovirus-associated TCR beta chains. Reported performance of the classifier showed diagnosis of cytomegalovirus status with high specificity and sensitivity. First-cohort TCR clusters were later found to tend to co-occur in the roughly 120 validation repertoires.

Profiled with immunoSEQ multiplex PCR; TCRdb holds only in-frame clones, not every one. The repertoire includes 250,000 to 350,000 clones, around 90% of them detected once, and around 0.96% sits in the top ten. The J gene is TRBJ2-5, the V gene TRBV6-1, with D perhaps matching TRBD2 (5 bases). Sequencing was carried out using PBMCs. This clonotype was sampled from a man younger than 40 in good health and CMV-seronegative. CDR3 residues: CASSEALRGAVRETQYF. The CDR3 nucleotides read TGTGCCAGCAGTGAAGCGCTTCGGGGAGCGGTCAGAGAGACCCAGTACTTC.